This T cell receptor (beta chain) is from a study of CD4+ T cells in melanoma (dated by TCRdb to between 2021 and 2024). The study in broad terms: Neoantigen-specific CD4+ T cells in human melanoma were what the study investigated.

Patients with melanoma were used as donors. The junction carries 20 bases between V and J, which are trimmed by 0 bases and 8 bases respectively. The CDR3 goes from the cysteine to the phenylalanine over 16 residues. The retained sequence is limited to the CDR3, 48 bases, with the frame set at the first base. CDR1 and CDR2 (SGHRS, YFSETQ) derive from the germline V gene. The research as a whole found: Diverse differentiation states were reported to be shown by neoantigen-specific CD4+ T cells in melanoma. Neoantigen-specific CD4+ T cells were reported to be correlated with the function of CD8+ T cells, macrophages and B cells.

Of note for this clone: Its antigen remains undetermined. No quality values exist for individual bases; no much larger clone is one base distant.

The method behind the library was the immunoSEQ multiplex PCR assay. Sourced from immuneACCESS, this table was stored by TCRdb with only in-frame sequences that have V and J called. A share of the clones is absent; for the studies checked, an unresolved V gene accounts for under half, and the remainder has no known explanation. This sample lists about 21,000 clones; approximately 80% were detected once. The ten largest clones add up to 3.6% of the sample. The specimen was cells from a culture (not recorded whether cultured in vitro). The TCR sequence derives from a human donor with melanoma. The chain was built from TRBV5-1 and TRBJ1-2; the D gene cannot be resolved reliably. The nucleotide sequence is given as TGCGCCAGCAGCTTGGCGCTTTCAACCCTAAAGGTCGGCTACACCTTC. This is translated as CASSLALSTLKVGYTF.